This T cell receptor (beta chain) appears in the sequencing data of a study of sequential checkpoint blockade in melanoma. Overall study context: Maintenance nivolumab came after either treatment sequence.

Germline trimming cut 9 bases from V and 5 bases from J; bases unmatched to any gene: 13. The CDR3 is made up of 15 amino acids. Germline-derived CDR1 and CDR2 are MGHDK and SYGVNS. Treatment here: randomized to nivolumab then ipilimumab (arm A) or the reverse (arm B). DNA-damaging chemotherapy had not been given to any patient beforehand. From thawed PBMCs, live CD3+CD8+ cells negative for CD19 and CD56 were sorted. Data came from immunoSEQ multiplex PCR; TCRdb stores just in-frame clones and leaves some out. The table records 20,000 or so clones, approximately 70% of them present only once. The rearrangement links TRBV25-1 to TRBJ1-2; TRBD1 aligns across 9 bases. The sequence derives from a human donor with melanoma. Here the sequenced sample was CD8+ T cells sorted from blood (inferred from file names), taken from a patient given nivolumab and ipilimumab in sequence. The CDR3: CASSPGTGISYGYTF. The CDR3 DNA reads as TGTGCCAGTAGTCCGGGGACAGGGATTAGTTATGGCTACACCTTC.